This T cell receptor beta chain is drawn from a study of long-term antiretroviral therapy in people with HIV. The immunoSEQ assay was v3.0, run at survey level. Assay: immunoSEQ multiplex PCR; the TCRdb copy retains only in-frame clones and omits some. This table holds about 21,000 clones, 82% found once. This CDR3 comprises 16 residues. Trimming stripped 4 bases from V and 0 bases from J, with 15 bases between. The germline CDR1 and CDR2 sequences are LNHDA and SQIVND (reference sequence). This rearrangement joins TRBV19 to TRBJ1-1, with D possibly TRBD1 on 5 matching bases. The source of this sequence is a man between 45 and 60 years old with HIV. The sequenced sample was unsorted PBMCs, obtained at the start of antiretroviral therapy. CDR3 amino acids: CASSTYKGTVNTEAFF. Here the CDR3 DNA reads TGTGCCAGTAGTACCTACAAAGGGACGGTGAACACTGAAGCTTTCTTT.